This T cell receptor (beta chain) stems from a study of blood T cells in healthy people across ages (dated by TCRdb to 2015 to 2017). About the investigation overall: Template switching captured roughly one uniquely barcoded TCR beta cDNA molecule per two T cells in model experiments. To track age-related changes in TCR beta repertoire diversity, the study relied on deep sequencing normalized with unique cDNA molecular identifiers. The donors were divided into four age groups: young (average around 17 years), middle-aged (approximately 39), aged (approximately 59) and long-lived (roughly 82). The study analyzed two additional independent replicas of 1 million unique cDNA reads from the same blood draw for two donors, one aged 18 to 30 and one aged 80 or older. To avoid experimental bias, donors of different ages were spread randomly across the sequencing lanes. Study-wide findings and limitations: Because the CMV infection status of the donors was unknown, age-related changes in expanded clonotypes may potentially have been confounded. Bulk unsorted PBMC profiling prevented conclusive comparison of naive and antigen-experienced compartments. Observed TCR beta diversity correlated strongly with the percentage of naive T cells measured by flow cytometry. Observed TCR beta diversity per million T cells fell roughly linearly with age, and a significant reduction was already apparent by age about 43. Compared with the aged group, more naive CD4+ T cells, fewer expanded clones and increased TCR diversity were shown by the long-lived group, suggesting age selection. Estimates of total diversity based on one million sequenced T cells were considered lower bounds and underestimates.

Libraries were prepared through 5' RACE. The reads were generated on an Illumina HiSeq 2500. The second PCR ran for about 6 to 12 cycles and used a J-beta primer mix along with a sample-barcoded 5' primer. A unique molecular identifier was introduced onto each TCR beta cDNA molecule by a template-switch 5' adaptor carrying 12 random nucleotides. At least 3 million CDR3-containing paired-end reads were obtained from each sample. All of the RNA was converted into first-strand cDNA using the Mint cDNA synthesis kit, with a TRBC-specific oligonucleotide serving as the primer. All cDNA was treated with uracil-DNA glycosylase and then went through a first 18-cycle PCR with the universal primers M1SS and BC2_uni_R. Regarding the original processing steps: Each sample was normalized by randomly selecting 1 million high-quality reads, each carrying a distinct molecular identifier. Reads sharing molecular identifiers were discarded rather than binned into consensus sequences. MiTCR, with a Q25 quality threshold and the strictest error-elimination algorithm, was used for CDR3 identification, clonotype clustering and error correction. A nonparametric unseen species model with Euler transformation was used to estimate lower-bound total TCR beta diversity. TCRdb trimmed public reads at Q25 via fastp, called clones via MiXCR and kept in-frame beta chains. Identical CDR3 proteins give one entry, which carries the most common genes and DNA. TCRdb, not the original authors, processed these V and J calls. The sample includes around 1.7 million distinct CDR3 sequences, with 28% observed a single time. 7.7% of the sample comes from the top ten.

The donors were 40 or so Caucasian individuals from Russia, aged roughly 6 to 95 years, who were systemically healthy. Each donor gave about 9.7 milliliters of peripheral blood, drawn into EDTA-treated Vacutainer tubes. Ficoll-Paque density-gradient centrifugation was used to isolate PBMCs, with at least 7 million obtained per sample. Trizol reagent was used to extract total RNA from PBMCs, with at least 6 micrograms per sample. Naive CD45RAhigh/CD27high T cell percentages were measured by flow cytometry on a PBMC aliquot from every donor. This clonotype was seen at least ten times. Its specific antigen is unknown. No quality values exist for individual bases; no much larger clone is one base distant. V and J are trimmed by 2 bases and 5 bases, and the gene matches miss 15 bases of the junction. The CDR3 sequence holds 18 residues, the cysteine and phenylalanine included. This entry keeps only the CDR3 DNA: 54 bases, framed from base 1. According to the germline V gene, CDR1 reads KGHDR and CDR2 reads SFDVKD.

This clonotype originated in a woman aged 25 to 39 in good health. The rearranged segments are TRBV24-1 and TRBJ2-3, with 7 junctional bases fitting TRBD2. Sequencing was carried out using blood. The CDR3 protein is CATSDSAGGAGSGDTQYF. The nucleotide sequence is TGTGCCACCAGTGATTCTGCAGGTGGAGCGGGAAGTGGAGATACGCAGTATTTT.